This T cell receptor beta chain was sequenced during a study of a mutant IDH1 vaccine in newly diagnosed glioma. The overall study: Treated patients had a mean age of 40.4 years and a sex split that was around 62% male and roughly 38% female. Patients arrived already treated with radiotherapy, temozolomide, or both, most having had both.

Assay: immunoSEQ multiplex PCR; the TCRdb copy retains only in-frame clones and omits some. Here the sample spans 68,000 or so clones, 79% being singletons. Concerning this clone itself: Its antigen is still unknown.

Study outcomes and limitations: Of all patients, about 94% showed vaccine-induced immune responses.

Time point given: baseline, week 1 (first vaccination visit). Noted treatment: pre-vaccination baseline after standard-of-care therapy. New WHO grade 3 or 4 IDH1-mutant, ATRX-lost astrocytomas were present in all donors. Trimming removed 0 bases from V and 1 base from J; junction bases left unmatched: 1. This CDR3 comprises 16 residues. The germline V gene has CDR1 SGHDN and CDR2 FVKESK. V is TRBV14 and J is TRBJ2-1; 9 nucleotides line up with TRBD1. The sequencing here drew on PBMCs, taken from a glioma patient treated with radiotherapy, temozolomide or both. This TCR was sampled from a man aged 45-60 years with glioma. CDR3 nucleotides: TGTGCCAGCAGCCAAGAGGGGACAGGGTCCTACAATGAGCAGTTCTTC. This codes for CASSQEGTGSYNEQFF.